What follows are 27 T cell receptor beta chains derived from one specimen sequenced in a study of blood T cell repertoires in COVID-19. Clones were read by immunoSEQ multiplex PCR, and TCRdb kept only the in-frame ones, dropping some. In the table there are about 60,000 clones, around 89% of which are singletons. The sequencing input was peripheral blood. Receptors were obtained from a man aged 55 to 69 with active COVID-19.

This rearrangement joins TRBV5-1 to TRBJ2-5; D gene ambiguous. Between the trimmed V and J ends, which lost 5 bases and 0 bases, there was a span of 8 bases. CDR3 length equals 13 residues. Germline CDR1 and CDR2: SGHRS and YFSETQ. This chain's CDR3 is CASRYTDQETQYF. CDR3 DNA: TGCGCCAGCAGGTACACAGACCAAGAGACCCAGTACTTC.

The chain carries TRBV4-1 and TRBJ1-2; 7 nucleotides agree with TRBD1. Looked up from germline, CDR1 is MGHRA and CDR2 is YSYEKL. The CDR3 totals 15 residues. V lost 2 bases, J lost 5 bases, and 8 bases stayed unmatched. The CDR3 loop is CASSQHQTGRYGYTF. In DNA form, the CDR3 reads TGCGCCAGCAGCCAACACCAGACAGGGCGATATGGCTACACCTTC.

J is TRBJ2-7 and V is TRBV21-1; the table assigns TRBD1, which was not confirmed against the DNA. TRBV21-1 is assigned pseudogene status. The CDR3 has 15 residues. CDR3 region: CASTSQRGQEDEQYF. CDR3 in DNA: TGTGCCAGCACCAGTCAAAGGGGGCAGGAGGACGAGCAGTACTTC.

For the CDR3, the DNA is TGTGCCAGTAGACTAACCTCTGGCACAGATACGCAGTATTTT. Its protein product is CASRLTSGTDTQYF. This chain connects TRBV19 to TRBJ2-3; D is uncertain. CDR1 LNHDA and CDR2 SQIVND come from the germline V gene (reference sequence). The CDR3 has 14 amino acids. Trimming stripped 6 bases from V and 1 base from J, with 11 bases between.

In DNA, the CDR3 is TGCGCCAGCAGCCAAGATGCTGCAGGGGGCCGAGAAAAACTGTTTTTT. This translates into CASSQDAAGGREKLFF. The V gene is TRBV4-3, the J gene TRBJ1-4, with 8 bases fitting TRBD1. The V and J ends lost 0 bases and 8 bases, in that order; junction bases with no gene match: 8. Looked up from germline, CDR1 is LGHNA and CDR2 is YSLEER. The CDR3 spans 16 residues.

The rearrangement links TRBV11-2 to TRBJ2-2, with 8 bases identical to TRBD2. Germline loops: CDR1 SGHAT, CDR2 FQNNGV. V shed 7 bases and J 8 bases; nucleotides not matched to a gene: 3. The CDR3 totals 12 residues. Written as DNA, the CDR3 is TGTGCCAGCACAGCGGGAGTTGGGGAGCTGTTTTTT. It encodes CASTAGVGELFF.

The rearrangement uses TRBV3-1 (or the pseudogene TRBV3-2) and TRBJ2-7; weak D call: TRBD2 (7 bases). Germline lookup yields CDR1 LGHDT and CDR2 YNNKEL (reference sequence). The V end was cut by 4 bases, the J end by 6 bases, with 10 bases between. There are 12 residues in the CDR3. The CDR3 DNA sequence: TGTGCCAGCAGCCTCGCGGGGGCCGAGCAGTACTTC. This sequence encodes CASSLAGAEQYF.

The chain recombines TRBV28 with TRBJ2-7, with 7 positions matching TRBD2. Germline V gene data show CDR1 as MDHEN and CDR2 as SYDVKM. After removal of 3 bases from V and 4 bases from J, the junction contained 6 bases not matched to a gene. The CDR3 consists of 14 residues. CDR3 sequence reads: CASSLSVGGYEQYF. Here the CDR3 DNA reads TGTGCCAGCAGTTTGTCAGTGGGGGGGTACGAGCAGTACTTC.

This rearrangement joins TRBV18 to TRBJ2-1, with 8 bases matching TRBD2. Germline CDR1 and CDR2: KGHSH and LQKENI. Trimming removed 4 bases from V and 0 bases from J; junction bases left unmatched: 8. CDR3 length: 17 amino acids. The CDR3 sequence: CASSRASGPSSYNEQFF. The DNA for the CDR3 is TGTGCCAGCTCACGGGCTAGCGGGCCTAGCTCCTACAATGAGCAGTTCTTC.

The chain couples TRBV5-1 to TRBJ2-3, with TRBD2 matching 9 bases. Unmatched junction bases numbered 8, after V lost 4 bases and J lost 5 bases. Germline CDR1 is SGHRS and CDR2 is YFSETQ. The CDR3 extends over 15 amino acids. CDR3 protein: CASSPGRLAVDTQYF. The DNA for the CDR3 is TGCGCCAGCAGCCCGGGGAGACTAGCGGTAGATACGCAGTATTTT.

This clone has just a few counts. This chain connects TRBV15 to TRBJ2-7; weak D call: TRBD1 (6 bases). Per germline, CDR1 LNHNV and CDR2 YYDKDF (reference sequence). This CDR3 has 13 residues. The germline V and J ends were trimmed by 3 bases and 2 bases, with 8 bases remaining between them. CDR3 protein: CATSSQGTYEQYF. Here the CDR3 DNA reads TGTGCCACCAGCAGCCAGGGGACCTACGAGCAGTACTTC.

This chain links TRBV19 with TRBJ2-1; 7 bases fit TRBD1. Germline V gives CDR1 LNHDA, CDR2 SQIVND (reference sequence). The CDR3 covers 14 residues. The V gene end was trimmed by 5 bases and the J gene end by 4 bases; junction bases not matched to a gene: 5. CDR3 bases: TGTGCCAGTAGTCAGGGGACAGCATACAATGAGCAGTTCTTC. Its translation: CASSQGTAYNEQFF. Full variable domain (remainder filled in from reference TRBV19 and TRBJ2-1): DGGITQSPKYLFRKEGQNVTLSCEQNLNHDAMYWYRQDPGQGLRLIYYSQIVNDFQKGDIAEGYSVSREKKESFPLTVTSAQKNPTAFYLCASSQGTAYNEQFFGPGTRLTVL.

The rearrangement joins TRBV3-1 (or the pseudogene TRBV3-2) to TRBJ2-3, with 8 nucleotides matching TRBD2. There are 20 residues in the CDR3. V dropped 0 bases and J dropped 0; count of bases not matched to a gene: 14. CDR1 and CDR2 from the germline V gene are LGHDT and YNNKEL (reference sequence). Here the CDR3 reads CASSQDLPSDVAGSTDTQYF. The CDR3 DNA reads TGTGCCAGCAGCCAAGATCTGCCCTCAGATGTAGCGGGGAGCACAGATACGCAGTATTTT.

The chain couples TRBV7-3 to TRBJ2-3; the D gene is possibly TRBD1 (5 bases). The V end was cut by 1 base, the J end by 4 bases, with 15 bases between. CDR1 and CDR2 from the germline V gene are SGHTA and FQGTGA. The CDR3 is made up of 16 amino acids. The chain's CDR3 is CASSLMPNVGPDTQYF. DNA of the CDR3: TGTGCCAGCAGCTTAATGCCCAATGTGGGGCCAGATACGCAGTATTTT.

The J gene is TRBJ2-7, the V gene TRBV27; TRBD1 might be the D (6 bases). This CDR3 region has 16 residues. The V end was cut by 5 bases, the J end by 5 bases, with 22 bases between. In germline, CDR1 is MNHEY, CDR2 SMNVEV (reference sequence). The CDR3 DNA is TGTGCCAGCAGTCCCCCACTTAGGGGGAAATGGAACGAGCAGTACTTC. It specifies CASSPPLRGKWNEQYF.

The chain has TRBV30 and TRBJ2-7; D is perhaps TRBD1 (6 bases). This CDR3 region has 13 residues. Trimming cost V 3 bases and J 5 bases, with 14 bases left between them. The germline CDR1 and CDR2 sequences are GTSNPN and SVGIG (reference sequence). The CDR3 DNA reads as TGTGCCTGGAGAAGACAGGCGTCTAACGAGCAGTACTTC. Its translation: CAWRRQASNEQYF.

The chain combines TRBV7-8 with TRBJ1-3, with 9 nucleotides matching TRBD1. CDR1 and CDR2 (germline): SGHVS, FQNEAQ. The V and J ends lost 0 bases and 4 bases, in that order; junction bases with no gene match: 7. This CDR3 has 17 residues. The CDR3 here is CASSLAHRGLTGNTIYF. CDR3 nucleotide sequence: TGTGCCAGCAGCTTAGCGCACAGGGGGCTAACAGGAAACACCATATATTTT.

The chain uses TRBV2 and TRBJ1-2; TRBD1 matches at 9 bases. The CDR3 covers 15 residues. The J segment lost 1 base and the V segment lost 2 bases, leaving 2 bases of the junction unmatched. The germline gives CDR1 SNHLY, CDR2 FYNNEI. CDR3 in DNA: TGTGCCAGCAGTGAACCGACAGGGGGTAACTATGGCTACACCTTC. Translation gives CASSEPTGGNYGYTF.

This clone was observed a few times. The V call is TRBV7-8, the J call TRBJ2-1, with TRBD1 as a possible D gene (6 bases). V gave up 6 bases and J gave up 12 bases, with 21 bases separating them. Per germline, CDR1 SGHVS and CDR2 FQNEAQ. This CDR3 is built from 14 residues. CDR3 DNA sequence: TGTGCCAGCAGGTCCCGGGACATTGAGGGGGTGCAGTTCTTC. It is translated as CASRSRDIEGVQFF.

This clone is a singleton in its sample. The rearrangement links TRBV19 to TRBJ2-1; possible D gene TRBD2, 5 bases. The CDR3 length is 13 residues. Trimming took 5 bases from V and 6 from J, leaving 11 bases between them. In germline, CDR1 is LNHDA, CDR2 SQIVND (reference sequence). The DNA of the CDR3 is TGTGCCAGTAGTGTACTAGGAATCAATGAGCAGTTCTTC. It translates to CASSVLGINEQFF.

The V gene is TRBV5-1, the J gene TRBJ2-2, with D possibly TRBD1 on 5 matching bases. CDR1 and CDR2 (germline): SGHRS, YFSETQ. This CDR3 spans 15 amino acids. Between the trimmed V and J ends, which lost 4 bases and 4 bases, there was a span of 14 bases. This chain's CDR3 is CASSIGQTSTGELFF. CDR3 DNA: TGCGCCAGCAGCATAGGACAAACCTCCACCGGGGAGCTGTTTTTT.

Many counts were recorded for this clone. The rearrangement uses TRBV7-6 and TRBJ2-2; 9 positions match TRBD2. Germline loops: CDR1 SGHVS, CDR2 FNYEAQ. J gave up 5 bases and V 1 base, and 2 bases lay outside the gene matches. This CDR3 has 15 amino acids. In nucleotides, the CDR3 is TGTGCCAGCAGCTTAGGCGGGGGGGCGACCGGGGAGCTGTTTTTT. It yields the protein CASSLGGGATGELFF.

J is TRBJ2-2 and V is TRBV9, with D perhaps TRBD2 (7 bases). The V end lost 0 bases, the J end lost 3 bases, and 9 bases lay between the germline ends. This CDR3 is built from 15 residues. CDR1 is SGDLS and CDR2 is YYNGEE in the germline V gene. The CDR3 loop reads CASSVDGGHTGELFF. The CDR3, as DNA: TGTGCCAGCAGCGTAGACGGGGGGCACACCGGGGAGCTGTTTTTT.

The V call is TRBV11-3, the J call TRBJ2-3, with no clear D. The length of the CDR3 is 14 residues. Germline CDR1 and CDR2: SGHNT and YENEEA. Trimming shortened V by 3 bases and J by 1 base, and 8 bases separated the two germline ends. The chain's CDR3 is CASSFGPRTDTQYF. The CDR3 DNA is TGTGCCAGCAGCTTTGGGCCCCGCACAGATACGCAGTATTTT.

The chain uses TRBV27 and TRBJ1-2; D unresolved. CDR3 length: 14 residues. CDR1 and CDR2 (germline): MNHEY, SMNVEV (reference sequence). Trimming left V 0 bases short and J 8 bases short, with 13 bases between. The CDR3 protein is CASSLSGSRQGYTF. The CDR3 region has the DNA TGTGCCAGCAGTTTATCGGGCAGCCGGCAGGGCTACACCTTC.

This clone was seen just once. The V and J genes are TRBV10-3 and TRBJ2-2; 9 nucleotides line up with TRBD2. The germline V gene encodes CDR1 ENHRY and CDR2 SYGVKD. This CDR3 contains 14 residues. With 8 bases clipped from V and 4 bases from J, the junction kept 5 bases outside the gene matches. In DNA, the CDR3 is TGTGCCATCGGTACTAGCGGGCCCACCGGGGAGCTGTTTTTT. Residues: CAIGTSGPTGELFF.

CDR3 loop: CASSLIRELEKLFF. DNA of the CDR3: TGTGCCAGCAGTTTAATCAGGGAACTAGAAAAACTGTTTTTT. The genes are TRBV28 and TRBJ1-4; a possible D gene is TRBD1 (5 bases). Trimming cost V 2 bases and J 8 bases, with 12 bases left between them. CDR3 size: 14 residues. From germline, CDR1 is MDHEN and CDR2 SYDVKM. The entire variable domain, with the rest obtained from reference TRBV28 and TRBJ1-4, is as follows: DVKVTQSSRYLVKRTGEKVFLECVQDMDHENMFWYRQDPGLGLRLIYFSYDVKMKEKGDIPEGYSVSREKKERFSLILESASTNQTSMYLCASSLIRELEKLFFGSGTQLSVL.